Listed below are T cell receptor beta chains from one sample, sequenced in a study of shared clonotypes between healthy human individuals. Libraries were prepared by immunoSEQ multiplex PCR; TCRdb keeps only in-frame clonotypes and omits some of them. The sample includes millions of clones, about 92% of them seen just once. The sequenced sample consisted of naive CD4+ T cells sorted from blood. The receptors were sampled from a man between 18 and 35 years old in good health. Both conserved end residues are part of each CDR3. A D gene is named only where the DNA matches it firmly. Part of the rows lack a size; the others show once, few, many or a class for expanded clones.

v_gene,d_gene,abundance,j_gene,CDR3aa,CDR3nt
TRBV5-4,.,.,TRBJ2-3,CASSLLSAVTDTQYF,TGTGCCAGCAGCTTGTTATCGGCAGTGACAGATACGCAGTATTTT
TRBV29-1,TRBD1,.,TRBJ2-7,CSVGQGARGEQYF,TGCAGCGTCGGACAGGGGGCGAGGGGCGAGCAGTACTTC
TRBV5-1,TRBD1,.,TRBJ2-2,CASSLPGTGYTGELFF,TGCGCCAGCAGCTTGCCCGGGACAGGGTACACCGGGGAGCTGTTTTTT
TRBV29-1,.,.,TRBJ2-2,CSVGIALNTGELFF,TGCAGCGTTGGGATAGCGCTGAACACCGGGGAGCTGTTTTTT
TRBV6-6,.,.,TRBJ2-1,CASSYLPGAQYNEQFF,TGTGCCAGCAGTTATCTGCCAGGGGCGCAGTACAATGAGCAGTTCTTC
TRBV10-3,.,once,TRBJ2-2,CAISDRSGGELFF,TGTGCCATCAGTGACCGGTCGGGCGGGGAGCTGTTTTTT
TRBV7-9,TRBD1,once,TRBJ1-6,CASSLGQGVVNSPLHF,TGTGCCAGCAGCTTAGGTCAGGGGGTGGTAAATTCACCCCTCCACTTT
TRBV30,.,.,TRBJ2-1,CAWRGSPSGNNEQFF,TGTGCCTGGAGGGGGTCTCCCTCCGGGAACAATGAGCAGTTCTTC
TRBV4-2,TRBD1,.,TRBJ1-2,CASSREQGAGVYGYTF,TGTGCCAGCAGCCGCGAGCAGGGGGCGGGGGTTTATGGCTACACCTTC
TRBV6-1,.,.,TRBJ1-1,CASSVDSGAFF,TGTGCCAGCAGTGTGGACTCAGGGGCTTTCTTT
TRBV11-2,TRBD1,.,TRBJ2-5,CASSLGQGKGETQYF,TGTGCCAGCAGCTTAGGACAGGGGAAAGGAGAGACCCAGTACTTC